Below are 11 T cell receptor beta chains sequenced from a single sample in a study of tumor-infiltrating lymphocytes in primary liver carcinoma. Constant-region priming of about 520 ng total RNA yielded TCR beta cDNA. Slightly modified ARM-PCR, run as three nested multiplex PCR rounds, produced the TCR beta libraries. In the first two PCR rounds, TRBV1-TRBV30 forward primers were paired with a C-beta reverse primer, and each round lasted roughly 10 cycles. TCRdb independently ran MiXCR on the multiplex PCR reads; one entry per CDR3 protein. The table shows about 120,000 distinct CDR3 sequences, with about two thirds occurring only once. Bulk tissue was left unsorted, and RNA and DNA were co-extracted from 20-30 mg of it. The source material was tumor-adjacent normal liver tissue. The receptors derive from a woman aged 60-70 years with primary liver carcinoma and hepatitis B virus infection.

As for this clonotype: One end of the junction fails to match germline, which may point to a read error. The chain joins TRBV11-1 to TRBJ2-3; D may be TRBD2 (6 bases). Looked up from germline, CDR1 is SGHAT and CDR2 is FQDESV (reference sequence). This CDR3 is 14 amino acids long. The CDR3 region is CASCLRQRAGKSHF. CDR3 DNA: TGTGCCAGCTGCTTAAGGCAACGTGCGGGAAAATCTCACTTT.

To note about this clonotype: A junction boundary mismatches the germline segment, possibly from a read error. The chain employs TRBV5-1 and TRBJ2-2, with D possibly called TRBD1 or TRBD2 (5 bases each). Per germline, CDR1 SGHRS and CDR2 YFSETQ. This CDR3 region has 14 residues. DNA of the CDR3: TGCGCTAGCAAAGGTTCGCTAGGGCCCGGGGACCTGTTTTTT. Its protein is CASKGSLGPGDLFF.

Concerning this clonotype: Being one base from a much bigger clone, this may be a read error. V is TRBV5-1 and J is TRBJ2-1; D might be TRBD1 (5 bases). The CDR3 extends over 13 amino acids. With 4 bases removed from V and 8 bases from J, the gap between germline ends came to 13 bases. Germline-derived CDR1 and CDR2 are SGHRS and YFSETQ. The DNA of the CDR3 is TGCGCCAGCAGCCCATCAGGGCGCGATGAGCAGTTCTTC. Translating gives CASSPSGRDEQFF. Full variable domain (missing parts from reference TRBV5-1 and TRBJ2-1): KAGVTQTPRYLIKTRGQQVTLSCSPISGHRSVSWYQQTPGQGLQFLFEYFSETQRNKGNFPGRFSGRQFSNSRSEMNVSTLELGDSALYLCASSPSGRDEQFFGPGTRLTVL.

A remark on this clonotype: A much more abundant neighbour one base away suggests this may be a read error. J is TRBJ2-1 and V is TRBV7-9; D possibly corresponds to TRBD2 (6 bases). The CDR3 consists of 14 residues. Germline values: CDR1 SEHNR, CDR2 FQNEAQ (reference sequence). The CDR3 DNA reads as TGTGCCAGCAGCATAGCGCTACTAGCCGGGGAGCAGTTCTTC. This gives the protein CASSIALLAGEQFF.

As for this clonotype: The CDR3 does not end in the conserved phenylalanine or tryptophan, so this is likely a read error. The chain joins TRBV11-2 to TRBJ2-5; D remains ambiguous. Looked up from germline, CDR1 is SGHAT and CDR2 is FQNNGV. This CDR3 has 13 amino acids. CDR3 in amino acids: CANSSGQQETQYL. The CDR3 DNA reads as TGTGCCAACAGCTCCGGCCAACAAGAGACCCAGTACTTG.

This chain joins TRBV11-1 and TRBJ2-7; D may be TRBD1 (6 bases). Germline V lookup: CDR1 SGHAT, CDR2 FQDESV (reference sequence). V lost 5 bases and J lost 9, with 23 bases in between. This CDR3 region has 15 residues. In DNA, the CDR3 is TGTGCCAGCAGCCCTCGGACAGCAGGATTACATGGGCAGTACTTC. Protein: CASSPRTAGLHGQYF.

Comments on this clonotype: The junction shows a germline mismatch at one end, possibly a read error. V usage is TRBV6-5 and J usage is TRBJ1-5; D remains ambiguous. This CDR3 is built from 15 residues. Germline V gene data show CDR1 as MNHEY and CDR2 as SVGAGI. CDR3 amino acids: CASNHGRDSSQPQHF. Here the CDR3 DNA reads TGTGCCAGCAACCACGGACGGGATAGCAGTCAGCCCCAGCATTTT.

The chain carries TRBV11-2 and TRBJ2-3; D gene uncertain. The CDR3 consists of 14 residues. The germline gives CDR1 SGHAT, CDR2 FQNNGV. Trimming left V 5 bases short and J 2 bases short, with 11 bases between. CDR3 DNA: TGTGCCAGCAGCCCACAAACTCACACAGATACGCAGTATTTT. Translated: CASSPQTHTDTQYF.

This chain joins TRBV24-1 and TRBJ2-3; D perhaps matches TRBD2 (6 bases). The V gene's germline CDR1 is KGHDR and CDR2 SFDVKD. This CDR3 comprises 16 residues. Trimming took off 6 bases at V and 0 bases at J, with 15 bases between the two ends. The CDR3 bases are TGTGCCACCAGTCCCTCGGGGGAGGCCAGCACAGATACGCAGTATTTT. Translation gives CATSPSGEASTDTQYF.

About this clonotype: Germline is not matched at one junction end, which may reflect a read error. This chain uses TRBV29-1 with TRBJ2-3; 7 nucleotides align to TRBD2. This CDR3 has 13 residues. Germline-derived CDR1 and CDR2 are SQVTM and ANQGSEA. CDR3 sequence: CSVDAGATDTQFF. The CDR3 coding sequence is TGCAGCGTTGATGCGGGAGCCACAGATACGCAGTTTTTT.

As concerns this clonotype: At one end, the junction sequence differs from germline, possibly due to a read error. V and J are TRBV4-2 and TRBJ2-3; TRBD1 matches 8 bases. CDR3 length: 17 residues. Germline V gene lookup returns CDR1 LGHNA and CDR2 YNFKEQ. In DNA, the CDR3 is TGTGCCAGCAGCCAAGAATGGGGACAGGAGATCATAGATACGCAGAATTTT. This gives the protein CASSQEWGQEIIDTQNF.